Each of the 22 T cell receptor beta chains below was sequenced from the same sample in a study of regulatory T cells. The PCR used 52 TRBV and 13 TRBJ primers. Sequencing used immunoSEQ multiplex PCR; TCRdb keeps in-frame clones, though not all of them. The profile shows about 23,000 clones, around nine tenths of them singletons. Study observations and caveats: In CD3G-deficient patients, conventional CD4+ T cells were enriched for hydrophobic CDR3 residues at positions 6 and 7.

These TCRs' antigens remain unknown. Material: conventional CD4+ T cells sorted from blood. Receptor source: a child under 18 with CD3G deficiency.

This rearrangement joins TRBV6-1 to TRBJ1-5; 7 nucleotides line up with TRBD1. The J segment lost 4 bases and the V segment lost 4 bases, leaving 4 bases of the junction unmatched. Germline loops: CDR1 MNHNS, CDR2 SASEGT. The CDR3 has 14 residues. CDR3 protein: CASSGQGENQPQHF. The CDR3 bases are TGTGCCAGCAGTGGGCAGGGGGAGAATCAGCCCCAGCATTTT.

V gene TRBV7-9 combines with J gene TRBJ2-3; no clear D. This CDR3 contains 14 residues. V was cut by 6 bases and J by 6 bases, with 16 bases left in between. Germline V CDR1 and CDR2: SEHNR, FQNEAQ (reference sequence). Here the CDR3 reads CASSLGRGVDTQYF. The CDR3 bases are TGTGCCAGCAGTCTGGGCCGAGGAGTGGATACGCAGTATTTT.

The chain combines TRBV7-8 with TRBJ2-1, with 8 bases fitting TRBD1. Germline V gene sequence: CDR1 SGHVS, CDR2 FQNEAQ. V shed 0 bases and J 4 bases; nucleotides not matched to a gene: 5. The CDR3 spans 16 residues. In DNA, the CDR3 is TGTGCCAGCAGCTTAGCCCGGGACAGGCTGTACAATGAGCAGTTCTTC. It specifies CASSLARDRLYNEQFF.

The rearrangement joins TRBV5-1 to TRBJ2-5, with TRBD2 matching 11 bases. Germline CDR1 is SGHRS and CDR2 is YFSETQ. The CDR3 consists of 15 residues. The V and J ends lost 4 bases and 5 bases, in that order; junction bases with no gene match: 7. The DNA for the CDR3 is TGCGCCAGCAGCGTATCGGGACTAGCGGAGGAGACCCAGTACTTC. Translation gives CASSVSGLAEETQYF. Full variable domain (missing parts from reference TRBV5-1 and TRBJ2-5): KAGVTQTPRYLIKTRGQQVTLSCSPISGHRSVSWYQQTPGQGLQFLFEYFSETQRNKGNFPGRFSGRQFSNSRSEMNVSTLELGDSALYLCASSVSGLAEETQYFGPGTRLLVL.

The chain is built from TRBV19 and TRBJ2-1; D may be TRBD1 or TRBD2 (5 bases each). CDR1 is LNHDA and CDR2 is SQIVND in the germline V gene (reference sequence). V lost 9 bases and J lost 11, with 14 bases in between. The CDR3 runs 11 residues. CDR3 coding DNA: TGTGCCAGCCGGGGTAGGGGCCAGCAGTTCTTC. As protein: CASRGRGQQFF. The whole variable domain, filled in from reference TRBV19 and TRBJ2-1, reads DGGITQSPKYLFRKEGQNVTLSCEQNLNHDAMYWYRQDPGQGLRLIYYSQIVNDFQKGDIAEGYSVSREKKESFPLTVTSAQKNPTAFYLCASRGRGQQFFGPGTRLTVL.

This clone was observed a handful of times. The DNA for the CDR3 is TGTGCCAGCAGCCACCGGGACAGGTGCTTTACCGGGGAGCTGTTTTTT. Translated: CASSHRDRCFTGELFF. The chain couples TRBV21-1 to TRBJ2-2; TRBD1, the table's D call, was not compared with the DNA. TRBV21-1 is a recognized pseudogene. This CDR3 comprises 16 residues.

The CDR3 spells CASSPTSRNTGELFF. For the CDR3, the DNA is TGTGCCAGCTCACCGACTAGTCGGAACACCGGGGAGCTGTTTTTT. This sequence joins TRBV18 and TRBJ2-2; tentative D call: TRBD2 (6 bases). The V end was cut by 3 bases, the J end by 1 base, with 9 bases between. Germline V gene lookup returns CDR1 KGHSH and CDR2 LQKENI. CDR3 size: 15 residues.

The V call is TRBV6-1, the J call TRBJ1-1; the D is unclear. Between the trimmed V and J ends, which lost 3 bases and 3 bases, there was a span of 5 bases. The CDR3 covers 12 residues. The V gene's germline CDR1 is MNHNS and CDR2 SASEGT. CDR3 loop: CASSDRYTEAFF. The CDR3, as DNA: TGTGCCAGCAGTGACCGGTACACTGAAGCTTTCTTT.

The chain is built from TRBV7-9 and TRBJ2-1; the D gene is possibly TRBD2 (5 bases). Germline V gene sequence: CDR1 SEHNR, CDR2 FQNEAQ (reference sequence). V shed 4 bases and J shed 6 bases, with 13 bases lying between them. The length of the CDR3 is 14 residues. The CDR3 DNA sequence: TGTGCCAGCAGCTCCCTAGCCTGGGGCAATGAGCAGTTCTTC. This translates into CASSSLAWGNEQFF.

The chain has TRBV28 and TRBJ2-7, with D perhaps TRBD1 or TRBD2 (6 bases each). V was cut by 6 bases and J by 4 bases, with 22 bases left in between. Germline loops: CDR1 MDHEN, CDR2 SYDVKM. The CDR3 is 16 residues long. CDR3 loop: CASSPTRGRGLYEQYF. Written as DNA, the CDR3 is TGTGCCAGCAGCCCGACTAGGGGCAGGGGCCTTTACGAGCAGTACTTC.

This chain joins TRBV28 and TRBJ2-4, with a tentative D call TRBD2 (5 bases). This CDR3 is 14 amino acids long. CDR1 MDHEN and CDR2 SYDVKM come from the germline V gene. The germline V and J ends were trimmed by 2 bases and 0 bases, with 5 bases remaining between them. CDR3 amino acids: CASSLGRAKNIQYF. CDR3 DNA: TGTGCCAGCAGTTTAGGGAGAGCCAAAAACATTCAGTACTTC.

Points on this clone: An end of the junction differs from the germline gene, which may be a read error. The gene calls are TRBV6-1 and TRBJ1-1; D not certain. The germline V gene has CDR1 MNHNS and CDR2 SASEGT. The CDR3 loop spans 14 amino acids. This CDR3 reads CASREGRGNTEAFF. DNA for the CDR3: TGTGCCAGCAGGGAAGGTAGAGGGAACACTGAAGCTTTCTTT.

The chain employs TRBV28 and TRBJ1-2; 7 bases line up with TRBD1. V dropped 2 bases and J dropped 6; count of bases not matched to a gene: 6. Germline assignment: CDR1 MDHEN and CDR2 SYDVKM. There are 14 residues in the CDR3. In DNA, the CDR3 is TGTGCCAGCAGTTTACGACGCAGGGGGAATGGCTACACCTTC. Protein sequence: CASSLRRRGNGYTF.

The rearrangement uses TRBV6-1 and TRBJ2-1, with D perhaps TRBD1 (6 bases). Trimming removed 11 bases from V and 5 bases from J, with 16 bases in between. CDR3 length: 13 residues. The germline gives CDR1 MNHNS, CDR2 SASEGT. The CDR3 here is CAGSRDTHNEQFF. In nucleotides, the CDR3 is TGTGCCGGTAGTCGGGACACCCACAATGAGCAGTTCTTC.

This chain uses TRBV6-1 with TRBJ1-1; no clear D gene. The germline V and J ends were trimmed by 6 bases and 10 bases, with 9 bases remaining between them. The CDR3 consists of 10 residues. Germline assignment: CDR1 MNHNS and CDR2 SASEGT. CDR3 sequence (DNA): TGTGCCAGCAGAAATGGAGGAGCTTTCTTT. This sequence encodes CASRNGGAFF.

The V gene is TRBV7-8, the J gene TRBJ2-7; 7 nucleotides align to TRBD2. The V segment lost 4 bases and the J segment 7 bases; nucleotides outside the gene matches: 7. The V gene's germline CDR1 is SGHVS and CDR2 FQNEAQ. The CDR3 length is 13 residues. CDR3: CASSWTSGGEQYF. The CDR3 DNA follows: TGTGCCAGCAGCTGGACTAGTGGAGGGGAGCAGTACTTC.

The chain couples TRBV6-1 to TRBJ2-7, with D possibly matching TRBD2 (5 bases). Germline assignment: CDR1 MNHNS and CDR2 SASEGT. CDR3 length: 12 residues. V was trimmed by 2 bases and J by 7 bases, leaving 9 bases between them. CDR3 protein: CASSEQSGEQYF. CDR3 nucleotides: TGTGCCAGCAGTGAACAGTCGGGGGAGCAGTACTTC.

The chain employs TRBV28 and TRBJ1-1; D gene ambiguous. V gave up 3 bases and J gave up 0 bases, with 11 bases separating them. CDR1 and CDR2 from the germline V gene are MDHEN and SYDVKM. This CDR3 comprises 15 residues. CDR3 bases: TGTGCCAGCAGTTTCGGAGGTCTCATGAACACTGAAGCTTTCTTT. Translated, it gives CASSFGGLMNTEAFF.

V usage is TRBV28 and J usage is TRBJ1-1, with D perhaps TRBD1 (5 bases). Trimming left V 5 bases short and J 5 bases short, with 15 bases between. Germline V CDR1 and CDR2: MDHEN, SYDVKM. This CDR3 is 14 amino acids long. The CDR3 protein is CASSPPFSGTEAFF. The DNA of the CDR3 is TGTGCCAGCAGTCCCCCTTTCTCAGGGACTGAAGCTTTCTTT. Variable domain in full (rest from reference TRBV28 and TRBJ1-1): DVKVTQSSRYLVKRTGEKVFLECVQDMDHENMFWYRQDPGLGLRLIYFSYDVKMKEKGDIPEGYSVSREKKERFSLILESASTNQTSMYLCASSPPFSGTEAFFGQGTRLTVV.

Only a few counts were recorded for this clone. This rearrangement joins TRBV5-1 to TRBJ1-1; 9 bases align to TRBD1. From germline, CDR1 is SGHRS and CDR2 YFSETQ. The trim removed 4 bases at V and 4 bases at J, leaving 11 bases unmatched. The CDR3 runs to 16 residues. DNA for the CDR3: TGCGCCAGCAGCAAGATGCCCGGGACAGGGAGCACTGAAGCTTTCTTT. It is translated as CASSKMPGTGSTEAFF. The variable domain in full, completed from reference TRBV5-1 and TRBJ1-1, reads KAGVTQTPRYLIKTRGQQVTLSCSPISGHRSVSWYQQTPGQGLQFLFEYFSETQRNKGNFPGRFSGRQFSNSRSEMNVSTLELGDSALYLCASSKMPGTGSTEAFFGQGTRLTVV.

The V gene is TRBV7-8, the J gene TRBJ2-7; D unresolved. The CDR3 has 13 amino acids. V was shortened by 1 base and J by 8 bases, with 12 bases between the two germline ends. Germline CDR1 SGHVS, CDR2 FQNEAQ. The CDR3 DNA reads as TGTGCCAGCAGCTTAGGAGGCCAGCAAAAGCAGTACTTC. This gives the protein CASSLGGQQKQYF. Looking up the rest from reference TRBV7-8 and TRBJ2-7 gives the full variable domain: GAGVSQSPRYKVAKRGQDVALRCDPISGHVSLFWYQQALGQGPEFLTYFQNEAQLDKSGLPSDRFFAERPEGSVSTLKIQRTQQEDSAVYLCASSLGGQQKQYFGPGTRLTVT.

This chain connects TRBV6-1 to TRBJ2-1; 8 bases map to TRBD2. The CDR3 totals 15 residues. With V trimmed by 9 bases and J by 8 bases, 15 bases remained unmatched. CDR1 and CDR2 (germline): MNHNS, SASEGT. The CDR3 sequence: CASLSRTSHRDEQFF. CDR3 DNA sequence: TGTGCCAGTCTATCTAGGACTAGCCATAGGGATGAGCAGTTCTTC.